This T cell receptor beta chain stems from a study of molecular identifiers for immune sequencing clone quantification. Regarding the study as a whole: Clones above 20 RNA copies contained over 97% of effector molecules but under 1% of naive ones.

Worth noting for this clonotype: Its target is not known.

Previously described methods with listed TCR primers produced the bulk TCR libraries. Using its own MiXCR run on the PCR reads, TCRdb lists one record per CDR3 protein. The table lists around 460,000 distinct CDR3 sequences, 25% of them singletons. The germline gives CDR1 MDHEN, CDR2 SYDVKM. CDR3 size: 18 residues. The V and J ends lost 6 bases and 4 bases respectively, with 27 bases between them. Libraries used roughly 20,000 to 1,100,000 sorted naive CD8 T cells and 10%, 30% or 50% RNA input. This sequence joins TRBV28 and TRBJ1-1; D is perhaps TRBD1 (5 bases). The sample consisted of naive CD8+ T cells from blood, with Jurkat cell RNA spiked in. The subset here: FACS-sorted CD8+CD4-CCR7+CD45RA+ naive T cells. The clonotype originates from a human donor in good health. Some libraries in this study had Jurkat cell RNA spiked in. In DNA form, the CDR3 reads TGTGCCAGCAGCCTAAAGCCGGTTTTGACAGTAATAGGCACTGAAGCTTTCTTT. The encoded protein is CASSLKPVLTVIGTEAFF.